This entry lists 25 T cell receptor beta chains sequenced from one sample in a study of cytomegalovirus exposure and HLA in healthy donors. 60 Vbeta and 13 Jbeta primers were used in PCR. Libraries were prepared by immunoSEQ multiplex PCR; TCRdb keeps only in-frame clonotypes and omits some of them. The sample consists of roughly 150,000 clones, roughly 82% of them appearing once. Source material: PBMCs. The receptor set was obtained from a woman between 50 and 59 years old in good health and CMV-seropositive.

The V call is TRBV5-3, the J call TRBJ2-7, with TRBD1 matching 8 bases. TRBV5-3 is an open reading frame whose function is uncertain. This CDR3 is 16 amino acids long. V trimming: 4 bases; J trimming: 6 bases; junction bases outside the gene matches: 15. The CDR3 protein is CARSHGGQGNLCEQYF. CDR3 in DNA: TGTGCCAGAAGCCACGGTGGACAGGGTAATCTGTGCGAGCAGTACTTC.

The CDR3 nucleotides are TGTGCCAGCAGTGAAGCCGAGCGGCCCGTCACAGATACGCAGTATTTT. It codes for CASSEAERPVTDTQYF. The chain recombines TRBV6-1 with TRBJ2-3, with a possible D match to TRBD2 (5 bases). V was clipped by 0 bases and J by 2 bases, with 12 bases between them. The CDR3 covers 16 residues. From germline, CDR1 is MNHNS and CDR2 SASEGT.

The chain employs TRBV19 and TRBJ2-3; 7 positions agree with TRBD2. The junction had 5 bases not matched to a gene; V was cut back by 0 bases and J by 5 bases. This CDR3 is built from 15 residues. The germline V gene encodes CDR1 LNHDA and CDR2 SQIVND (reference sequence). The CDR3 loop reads CASSIEPAGLDTQYF. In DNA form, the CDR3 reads TGTGCCAGTAGTATAGAGCCAGCGGGGTTAGATACGCAGTATTTT.

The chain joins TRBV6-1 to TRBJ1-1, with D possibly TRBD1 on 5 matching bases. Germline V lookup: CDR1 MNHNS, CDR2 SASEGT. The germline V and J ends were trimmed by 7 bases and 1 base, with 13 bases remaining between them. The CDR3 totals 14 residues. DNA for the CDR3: TGTGCCAGCAAGAGTTGGGGCCAGAACACTGAAGCTTTCTTT. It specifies CASKSWGQNTEAFF.

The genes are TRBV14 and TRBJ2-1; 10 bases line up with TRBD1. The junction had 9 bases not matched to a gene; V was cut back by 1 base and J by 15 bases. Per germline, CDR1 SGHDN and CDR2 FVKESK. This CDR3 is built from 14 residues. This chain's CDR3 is CASSQAQTGGIRFF. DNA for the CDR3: TGTGCCAGCAGCCAAGCCCAGACAGGGGGCATTCGGTTCTTC.

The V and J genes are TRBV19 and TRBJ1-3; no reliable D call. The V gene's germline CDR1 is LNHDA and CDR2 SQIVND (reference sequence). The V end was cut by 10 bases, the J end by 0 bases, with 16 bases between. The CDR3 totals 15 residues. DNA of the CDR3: TGTGCCACCCGCAGCGCACTACTCTCTGGAAACACCATATATTTT. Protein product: CATRSALLSGNTIYF.

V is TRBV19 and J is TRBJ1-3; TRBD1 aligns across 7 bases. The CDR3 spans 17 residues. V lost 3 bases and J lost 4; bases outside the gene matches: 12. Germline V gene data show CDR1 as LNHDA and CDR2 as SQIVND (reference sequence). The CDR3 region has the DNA TGTGCCAGTAGTATCGCCCCGACAGGGTCCGGAGGAAACACCATATATTTT. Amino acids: CASSIAPTGSGGNTIYF.

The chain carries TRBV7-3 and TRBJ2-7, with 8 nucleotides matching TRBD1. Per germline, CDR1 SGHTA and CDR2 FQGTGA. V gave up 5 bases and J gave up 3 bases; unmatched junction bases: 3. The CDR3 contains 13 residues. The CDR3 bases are TGTGCCAGCAGCCCGGGACAGGACTACGAGCAGTACTTC. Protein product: CASSPGQDYEQYF.

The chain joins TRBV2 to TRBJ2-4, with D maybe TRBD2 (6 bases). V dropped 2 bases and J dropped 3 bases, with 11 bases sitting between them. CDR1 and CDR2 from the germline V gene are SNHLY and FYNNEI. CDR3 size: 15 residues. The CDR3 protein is CASSEQVGGKNIQYF. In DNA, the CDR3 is TGTGCCAGCAGTGAACAGGTGGGGGGCAAAAACATTCAGTACTTC.

CDR3 in amino acids: CASGTGGATSSTDTQYF. CDR3 DNA sequence: TGTGCTAGTGGTACTGGAGGGGCAACCTCTAGCACAGATACGCAGTATTTT. The rearrangement uses TRBV12-5 and TRBJ2-3, with a weak D call TRBD2 (6 bases). The V end was cut by 5 bases, the J end by 0 bases, with 18 bases between. The CDR3 has 17 residues. Per the germline V gene, CDR1 is LGHNT and CDR2 is FRNRAP.

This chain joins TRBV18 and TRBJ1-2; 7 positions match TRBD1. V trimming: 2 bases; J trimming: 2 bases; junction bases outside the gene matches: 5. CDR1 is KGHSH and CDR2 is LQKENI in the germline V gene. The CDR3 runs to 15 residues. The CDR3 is CASSPRGQGNYGYTF. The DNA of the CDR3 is TGTGCCAGCTCACCAAGGGGGCAGGGGAACTATGGCTACACCTTC.

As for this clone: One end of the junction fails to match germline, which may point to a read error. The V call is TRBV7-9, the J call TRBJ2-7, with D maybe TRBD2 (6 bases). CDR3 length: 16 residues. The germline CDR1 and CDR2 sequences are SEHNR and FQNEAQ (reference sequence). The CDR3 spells CSSSSPTAGGGNAQYF. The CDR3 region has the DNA TGTTCCAGCAGCTCACCCACCGCCGGTGGGGGGAACGCGCAGTACTTC.

This CDR3 is CASSLAEGGGGYTF. The DNA for the CDR3 is TGCGCCAGCAGCTTGGCCGAGGGTGGAGGTGGCTACACCTTC. The J gene is TRBJ1-2, the V gene TRBV5-1; unclear D gene. In germline, CDR1 is SGHRS, CDR2 YFSETQ. Trimming removed 0 bases from V and 7 bases from J, with 13 bases in between. The CDR3 has 14 amino acids.

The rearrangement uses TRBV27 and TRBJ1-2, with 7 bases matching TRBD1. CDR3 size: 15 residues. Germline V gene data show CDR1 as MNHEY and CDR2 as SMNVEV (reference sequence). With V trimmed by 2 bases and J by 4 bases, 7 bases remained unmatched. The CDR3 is CASSLGQASIYGYTF. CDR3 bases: TGTGCCAGCAGTTTAGGACAGGCTAGTATCTATGGCTACACCTTC.

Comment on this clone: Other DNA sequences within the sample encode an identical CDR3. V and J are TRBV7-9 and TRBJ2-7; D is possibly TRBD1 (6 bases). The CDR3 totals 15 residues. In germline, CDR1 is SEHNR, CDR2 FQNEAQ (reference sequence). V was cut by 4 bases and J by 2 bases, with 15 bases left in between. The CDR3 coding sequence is TGTGCCAGCAGCTCGCCCCAGGGGTACGCCTACGAGCAGTACTTC. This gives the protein CASSSPQGYAYEQYF. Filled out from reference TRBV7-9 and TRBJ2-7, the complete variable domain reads DTGVSQNPRHKITKRGQNVTFRCDPISEHNRLYWYRQTLGQGPEFLTYFQNEAQLEKSRLLSDRFSAERPKGSFSTLEIQRTEQGDSAMYLCASSSPQGYAYEQYFGPGTRLTVT.

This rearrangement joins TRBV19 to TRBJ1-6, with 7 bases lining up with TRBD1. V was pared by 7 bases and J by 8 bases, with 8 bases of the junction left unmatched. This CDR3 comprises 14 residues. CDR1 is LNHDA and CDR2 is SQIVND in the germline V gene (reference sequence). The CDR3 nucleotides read TGTGCCAGTACACCTCCAGGGGGTTATTCACCCCTCCACTTT. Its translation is CASTPPGGYSPLHF.

This CDR3 is CASSFLETGELFF. The CDR3 region has the DNA TGTGCCAGCAGCTTCTTAGAAACCGGGGAGCTGTTTTTT. The rearrangement uses TRBV7-9 and TRBJ2-2; unclear D gene. The germline V gene has CDR1 SEHNR and CDR2 FQNEAQ (reference sequence). The CDR3 is 13 residues long. Between the trimmed V and J ends, which lost 3 bases and 5 bases, there was a span of 7 bases.

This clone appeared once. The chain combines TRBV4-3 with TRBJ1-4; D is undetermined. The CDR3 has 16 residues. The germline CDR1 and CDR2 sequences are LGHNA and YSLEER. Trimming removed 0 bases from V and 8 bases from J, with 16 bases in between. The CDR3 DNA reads TGCGCCAGCAGCCAAGATTCAATAGAGTTCGGGGAAAAACTGTTTTTT. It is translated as CASSQDSIEFGEKLFF.

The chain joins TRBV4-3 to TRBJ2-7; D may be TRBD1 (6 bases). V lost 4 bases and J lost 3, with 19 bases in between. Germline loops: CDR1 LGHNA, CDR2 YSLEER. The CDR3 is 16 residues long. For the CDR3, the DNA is TGCGCCAGCAGCCCCTCACTAGGGGGTCCCTACTACGAGCAGTACTTC. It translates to CASSPSLGGPYYEQYF.

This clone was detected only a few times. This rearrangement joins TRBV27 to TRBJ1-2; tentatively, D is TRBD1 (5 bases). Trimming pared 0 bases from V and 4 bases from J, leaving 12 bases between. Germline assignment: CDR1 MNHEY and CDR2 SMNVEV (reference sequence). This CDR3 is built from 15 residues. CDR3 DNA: TGTGCCAGCAGTTTATCGTGGGGAGGGGCCTATGGCTACACCTTC. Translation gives CASSLSWGGAYGYTF.

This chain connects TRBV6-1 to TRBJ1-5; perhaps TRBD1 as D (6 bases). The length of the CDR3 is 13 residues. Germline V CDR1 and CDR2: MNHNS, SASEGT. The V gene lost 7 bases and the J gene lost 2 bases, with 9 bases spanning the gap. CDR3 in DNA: TGTGCCAGCAATAACAGGGGCAATCAGCCCCAGCATTTT. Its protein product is CASNNRGNQPQHF.

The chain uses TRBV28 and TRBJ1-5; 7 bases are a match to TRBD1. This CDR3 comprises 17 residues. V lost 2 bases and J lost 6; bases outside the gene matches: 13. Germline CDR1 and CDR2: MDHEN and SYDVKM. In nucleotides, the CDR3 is TGTGCCAGCAGTTTAAGGGGCCAGGGGGTTGGGAGTCAGCCCCAGCATTTT. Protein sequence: CASSLRGQGVGSQPQHF.

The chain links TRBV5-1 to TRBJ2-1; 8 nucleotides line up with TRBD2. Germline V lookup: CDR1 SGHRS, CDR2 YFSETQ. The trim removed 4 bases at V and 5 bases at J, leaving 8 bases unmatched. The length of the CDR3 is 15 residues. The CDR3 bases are TGCGCCAGCAGCCTTCGGACTAGCCCAGACAATGAGCAGTTCTTC. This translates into CASSLRTSPDNEQFF.

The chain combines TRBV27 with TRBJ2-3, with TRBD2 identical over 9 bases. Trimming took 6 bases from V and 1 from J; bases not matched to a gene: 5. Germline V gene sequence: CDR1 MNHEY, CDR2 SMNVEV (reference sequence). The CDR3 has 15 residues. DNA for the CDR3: TGTGCCAGCAGCCCTAGCGGGATTGGCACAGATACGCAGTATTTT. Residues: CASSPSGIGTDTQYF.

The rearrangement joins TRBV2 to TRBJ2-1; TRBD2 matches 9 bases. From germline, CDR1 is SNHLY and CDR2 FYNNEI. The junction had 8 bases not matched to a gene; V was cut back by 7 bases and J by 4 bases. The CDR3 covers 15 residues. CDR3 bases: TGTGCCAGCACCCCGGGGCGGGGGGGTTACAATGAGCAGTTCTTC. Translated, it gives CASTPGRGGYNEQFF.